This TCR beta chain was identified during a study of shared clonotypes between healthy human individuals. Regarding the study as a whole: A limitation of the genetic and exposure-history diversity represented arose from few donors.

Comments on this clone: Its antigen is undetermined.

Germline V gene lookup returns CDR1 MDHEN and CDR2 SYDVKM. With 6 bases removed from V and 1 base from J, the gap between germline ends came to 10 bases. CDR3 length equals 13 residues. The input for sorted-subset replicate PCRs was 150 to 200 ng DNA, some 28,000 T cell genomes. Using immunoSEQ multiplex PCR, the repertoire was profiled, and TCRdb retains in-frame clones only, with some absent. The sample lists about 680,000 clones, around 72% occurring once. The sequenced sample consisted of memory CD4+ T cells sorted from blood. Subset meaning: CD45RA-negative fraction. V usage is TRBV28 and J usage is TRBJ2-7; D is uncertain. The receptor's source is a woman aged 25 to 39 in good health. CDR3 residues: CASSSTESYEQYF. The CDR3 DNA follows: TGTGCCAGCAGCTCCACGGAGTCCTACGAGCAGTACTTC.